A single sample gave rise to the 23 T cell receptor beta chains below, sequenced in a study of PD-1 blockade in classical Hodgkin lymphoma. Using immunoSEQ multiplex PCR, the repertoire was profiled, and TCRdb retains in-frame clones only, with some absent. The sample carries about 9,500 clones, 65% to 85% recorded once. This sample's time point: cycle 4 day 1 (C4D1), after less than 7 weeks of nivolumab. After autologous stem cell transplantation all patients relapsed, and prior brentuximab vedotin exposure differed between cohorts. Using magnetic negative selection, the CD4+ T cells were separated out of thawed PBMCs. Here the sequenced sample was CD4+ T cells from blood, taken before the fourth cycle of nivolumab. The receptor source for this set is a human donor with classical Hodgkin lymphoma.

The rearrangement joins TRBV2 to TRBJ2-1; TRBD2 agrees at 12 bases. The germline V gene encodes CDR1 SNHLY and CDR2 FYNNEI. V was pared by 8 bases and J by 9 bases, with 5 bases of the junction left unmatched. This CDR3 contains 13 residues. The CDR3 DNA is TGTGCCAGCGAGCTAGCGGGGGGGAGTGAGCAGTTCTTC. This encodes CASELAGGSEQFF.

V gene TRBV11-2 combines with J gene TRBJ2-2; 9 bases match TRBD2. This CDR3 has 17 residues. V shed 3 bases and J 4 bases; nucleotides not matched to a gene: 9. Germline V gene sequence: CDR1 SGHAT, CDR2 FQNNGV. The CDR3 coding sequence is TGTGCCAGCAGCTTTAGATCCGGGACTAGCCCCACCGGGGAGCTGTTTTTT. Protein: CASSFRSGTSPTGELFF.

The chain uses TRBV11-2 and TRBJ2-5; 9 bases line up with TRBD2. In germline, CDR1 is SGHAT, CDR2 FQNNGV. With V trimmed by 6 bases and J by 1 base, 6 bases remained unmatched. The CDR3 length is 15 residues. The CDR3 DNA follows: TGTGCCAGCAGACAAAGGACTAGCGCCCAAGAGACCCAGTACTTC. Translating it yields CASRQRTSAQETQYF.

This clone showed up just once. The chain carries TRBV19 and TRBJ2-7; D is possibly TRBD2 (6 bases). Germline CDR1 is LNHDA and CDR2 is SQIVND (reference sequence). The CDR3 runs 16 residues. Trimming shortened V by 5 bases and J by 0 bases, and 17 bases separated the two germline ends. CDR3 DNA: TGTGCCAGTAGTCCCAAGGACCGGGGGACCTCCTACGAGCAGTACTTC. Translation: CASSPKDRGTSYEQYF.

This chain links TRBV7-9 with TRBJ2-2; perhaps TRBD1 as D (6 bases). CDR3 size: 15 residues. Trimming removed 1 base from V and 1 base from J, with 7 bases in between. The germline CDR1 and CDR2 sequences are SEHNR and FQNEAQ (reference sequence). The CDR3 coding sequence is TGTGCCAGCAGCTTAGAAGGGGGGAACACCGGGGAGCTGTTTTTT. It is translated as CASSLEGGNTGELFF.

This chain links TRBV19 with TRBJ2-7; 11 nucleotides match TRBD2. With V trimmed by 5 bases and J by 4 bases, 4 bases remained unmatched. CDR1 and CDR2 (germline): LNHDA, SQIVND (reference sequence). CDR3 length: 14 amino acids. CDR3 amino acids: CASSRTSGSYEQYF. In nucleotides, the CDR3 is TGTGCCAGTAGTCGGACTAGCGGGTCTTACGAGCAGTACTTC.

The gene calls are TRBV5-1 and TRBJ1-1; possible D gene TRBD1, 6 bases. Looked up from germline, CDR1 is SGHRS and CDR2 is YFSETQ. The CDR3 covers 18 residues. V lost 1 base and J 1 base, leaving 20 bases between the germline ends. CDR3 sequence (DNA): TGCGCCAGCAGCTTGAGACCCCCATCGCAGGGGAAGAACACTGAAGCTTTCTTT. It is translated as CASSLRPPSQGKNTEAFF.

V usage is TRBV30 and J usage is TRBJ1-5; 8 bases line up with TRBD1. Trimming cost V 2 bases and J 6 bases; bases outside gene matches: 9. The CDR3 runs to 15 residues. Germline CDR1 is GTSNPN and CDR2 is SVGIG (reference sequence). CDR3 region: CAWSLPGGRGQPQHF. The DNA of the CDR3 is TGTGCCTGGAGTCTACCAGGGGGCCGGGGTCAGCCCCAGCATTTT.

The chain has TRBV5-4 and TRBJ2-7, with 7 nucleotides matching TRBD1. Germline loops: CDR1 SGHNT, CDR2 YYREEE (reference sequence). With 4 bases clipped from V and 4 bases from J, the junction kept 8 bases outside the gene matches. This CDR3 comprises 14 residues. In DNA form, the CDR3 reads TGTGCCAGCAGCAGCGACAGGGTTGGTTACGAGCAGTACTTC. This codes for CASSSDRVGYEQYF.

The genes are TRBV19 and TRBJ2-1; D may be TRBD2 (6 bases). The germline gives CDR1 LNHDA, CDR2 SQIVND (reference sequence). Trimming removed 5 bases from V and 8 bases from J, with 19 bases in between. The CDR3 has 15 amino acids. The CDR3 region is CASSAGIGGFYEQFF. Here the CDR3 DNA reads TGTGCCAGTAGTGCGGGGATAGGCGGCTTCTATGAGCAGTTCTTC.

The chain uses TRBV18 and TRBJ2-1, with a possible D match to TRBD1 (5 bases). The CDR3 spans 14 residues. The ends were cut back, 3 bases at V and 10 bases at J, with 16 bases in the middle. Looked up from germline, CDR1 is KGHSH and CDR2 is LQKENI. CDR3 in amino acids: CASSPSREGREQFF. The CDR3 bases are TGTGCCAGCTCACCCTCCAGGGAAGGAAGAGAGCAGTTCTTC.

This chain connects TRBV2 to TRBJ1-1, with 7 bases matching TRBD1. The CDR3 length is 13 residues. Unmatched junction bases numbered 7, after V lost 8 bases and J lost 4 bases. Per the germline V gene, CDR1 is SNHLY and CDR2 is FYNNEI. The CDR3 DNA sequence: TGTGCCAGCGGAGGGGGCGCAGGCACTGAAGCTTTCTTT. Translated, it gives CASGGGAGTEAFF.

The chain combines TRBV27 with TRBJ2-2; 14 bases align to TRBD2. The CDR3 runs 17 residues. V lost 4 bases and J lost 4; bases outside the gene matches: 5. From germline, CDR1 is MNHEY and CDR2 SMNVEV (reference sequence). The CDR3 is CASSWGLAGVGTGELFF. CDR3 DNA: TGTGCCAGCAGTTGGGGACTAGCGGGAGTCGGCACCGGGGAGCTGTTTTTT.

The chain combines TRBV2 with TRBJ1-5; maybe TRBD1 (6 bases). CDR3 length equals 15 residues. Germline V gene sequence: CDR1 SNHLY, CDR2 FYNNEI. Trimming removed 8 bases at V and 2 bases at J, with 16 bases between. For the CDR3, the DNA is TGTGCCAGCTCCCTTGCGGGGGGCGGCAATCAGCCCCAGCATTTT. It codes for CASSLAGGGNQPQHF.

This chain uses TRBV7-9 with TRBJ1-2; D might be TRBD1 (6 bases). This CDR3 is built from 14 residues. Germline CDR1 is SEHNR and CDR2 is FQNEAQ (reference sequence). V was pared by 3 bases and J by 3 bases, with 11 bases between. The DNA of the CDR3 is TGTGCCAGCAGCTTCAGGGGCGCAGACTATGGCTACACCTTC. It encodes CASSFRGADYGYTF. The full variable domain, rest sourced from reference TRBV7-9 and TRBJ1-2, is DTGVSQNPRHKITKRGQNVTFRCDPISEHNRLYWYRQTLGQGPEFLTYFQNEAQLEKSRLLSDRFSAERPKGSFSTLEIQRTEQGDSAMYLCASSFRGADYGYTFGSGTRLTVV.

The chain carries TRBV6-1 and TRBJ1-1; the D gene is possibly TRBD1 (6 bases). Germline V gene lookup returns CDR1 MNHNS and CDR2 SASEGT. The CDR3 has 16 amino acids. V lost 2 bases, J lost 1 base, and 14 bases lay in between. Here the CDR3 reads CASSENVGRGNTEAFF. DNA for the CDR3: TGTGCCAGCAGTGAAAATGTAGGCAGGGGGAACACTGAAGCTTTCTTT.

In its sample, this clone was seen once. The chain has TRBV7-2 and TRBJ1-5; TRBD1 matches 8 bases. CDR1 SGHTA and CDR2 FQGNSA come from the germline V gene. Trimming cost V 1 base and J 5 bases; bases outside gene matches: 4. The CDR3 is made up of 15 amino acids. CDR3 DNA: TGTGCCAGCAGCTTAGTGCAGGGGGCAGATCAGCCCCAGCATTTT. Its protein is CASSLVQGADQPQHF.

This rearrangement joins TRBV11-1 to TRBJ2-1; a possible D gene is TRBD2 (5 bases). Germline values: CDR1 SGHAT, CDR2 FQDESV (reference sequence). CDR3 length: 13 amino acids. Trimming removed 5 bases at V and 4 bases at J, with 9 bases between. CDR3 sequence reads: CASSPGYYNEQFF. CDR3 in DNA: TGTGCCAGCAGCCCGGGATATTACAATGAGCAGTTCTTC.

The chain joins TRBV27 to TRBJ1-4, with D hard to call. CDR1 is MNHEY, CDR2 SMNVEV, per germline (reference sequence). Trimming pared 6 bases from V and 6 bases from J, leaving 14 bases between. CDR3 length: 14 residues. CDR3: CASRGVGDDEKLFF. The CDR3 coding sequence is TGTGCCAGCAGGGGCGTTGGCGATGATGAAAAACTGTTTTTT.

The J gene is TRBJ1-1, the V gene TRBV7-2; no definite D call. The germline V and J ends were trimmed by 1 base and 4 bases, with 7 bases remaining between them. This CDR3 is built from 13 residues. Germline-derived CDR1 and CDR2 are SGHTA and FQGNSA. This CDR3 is CASSLVGLTEAFF. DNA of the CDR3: TGTGCCAGCAGCTTAGTAGGTCTCACTGAAGCTTTCTTT.

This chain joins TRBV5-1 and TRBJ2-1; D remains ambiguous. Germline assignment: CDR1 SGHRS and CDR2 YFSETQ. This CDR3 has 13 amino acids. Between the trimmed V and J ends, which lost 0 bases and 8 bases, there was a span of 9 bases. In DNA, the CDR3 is TGCGCCAGCAGCTTGGCCGGCAGCGATGAGCAGTTCTTC. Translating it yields CASSLAGSDEQFF. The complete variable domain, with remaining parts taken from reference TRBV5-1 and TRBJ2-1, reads KAGVTQTPRYLIKTRGQQVTLSCSPISGHRSVSWYQQTPGQGLQFLFEYFSETQRNKGNFPGRFSGRQFSNSRSEMNVSTLELGDSALYLCASSLAGSDEQFFGPGTRLTVL.

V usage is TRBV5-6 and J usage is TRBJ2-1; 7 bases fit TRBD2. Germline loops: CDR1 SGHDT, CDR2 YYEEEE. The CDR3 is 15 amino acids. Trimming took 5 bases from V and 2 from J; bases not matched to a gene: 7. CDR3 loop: CASRVKRETYNEQFF. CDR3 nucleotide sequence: TGTGCCAGCAGGGTGAAGCGGGAAACCTACAATGAGCAGTTCTTC.

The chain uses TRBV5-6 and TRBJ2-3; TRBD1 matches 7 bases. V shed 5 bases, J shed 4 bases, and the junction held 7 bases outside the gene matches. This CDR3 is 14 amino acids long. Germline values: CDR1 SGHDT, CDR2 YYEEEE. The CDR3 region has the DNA TGTGCCAGCAGTTCAACAGGGGTCCCAGATACGCAGTATTTT. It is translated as CASSSTGVPDTQYF.